The 3 T cell receptor beta chains given below trace back to one sample, sequenced in a study of T cell changes during pregnancy in multiple sclerosis. Clones were read by immunoSEQ multiplex PCR, and TCRdb kept only the in-frame ones, dropping some. The repertoire includes 30,000 or so clones, roughly 89% of them detected once, and roughly 9% sits in the top ten. Sequencing was performed on CD8+ T cells from peripheral blood mononuclear cells, taken in the first trimester of pregnancy. These receptors were taken from a female donor with multiple sclerosis, enrolled in a pregnancy study.

V and J are TRBV9 and TRBJ2-1, with TRBD2 matching 8 bases. V shed 4 bases, J shed 8 bases, and the junction held 8 bases outside the gene matches. Germline CDR1 reads SGDLS; CDR2 reads YYNGEE. This CDR3 spans 14 amino acids. In DNA form, the CDR3 reads TGTGCCAGCAGCCTCCGGACTAGCAGCGATGAGCAGTTCTTC. Protein: CASSLRTSSDEQFF. The full variable domain, its missing parts supplied by reference TRBV9 and TRBJ2-1, is DSGVTQTPKHLITATGQRVTLRCSPRSGDLSVYWYQQSLDQGLQFLIQYYNGEERAKGNILERFSAQQFPDLHSELNLSSLELGDSALYFCASSLRTSSDEQFFGPGTRLTVL.

This rearrangement joins TRBV5-1 to TRBJ2-1; a possible D gene is TRBD2 (6 bases). V gave up 3 bases and J gave up 5 bases, with 12 bases separating them. This CDR3 has 14 amino acids. In germline, CDR1 is SGHRS, CDR2 YFSETQ. DNA of the CDR3: TGCGCCAGCAGCTCCTGGGACTTCGACAATGAGCAGTTCTTC. Protein product: CASSSWDFDNEQFF.

The gene calls are TRBV6-1 and TRBJ1-2, with 8 bases lining up with TRBD1. Trimming at V came to 3 bases and at J to 3 bases, leaving 6 bases not matched to a gene. Germline lookup yields CDR1 MNHNS and CDR2 SASEGT. The CDR3 totals 15 residues. CDR3 loop: CASSDFSGQDYGYTF. The DNA for the CDR3 is TGTGCCAGCAGTGATTTCTCGGGACAGGACTATGGCTACACCTTC.